The following is a T cell receptor beta chain sequence with its context. The data are from a study of technical replicates of blood from several donors. The CDR3 length is 15 residues. CDR1 and CDR2 (germline): MNHEY, SVGAGI. Trimming took off 6 bases at V and 4 bases at J, with 18 bases between the two ends. The repertoire was sequenced with immunoSEQ multiplex PCR; TCRdb's copy has only in-frame clones and lacks some. The data show 75,000 to 100,000 clones, roughly 95% seen once. The chain is built from TRBV6-5 and TRBJ1-2; D not certain. The sequence was collected from a human donor in good health. Sequencing was performed on T cells isolated from PBMCs. CDR3 loop: CASRGDGRIVYGYTF. The CDR3 region has the DNA TGTGCCAGCAGGGGAGACGGCCGGATAGTCTATGGCTACACCTTC.